Listed here are 25 T cell receptor beta chains from one sample, sequenced in a study of cytomegalovirus exposure and HLA in healthy donors. The study ran its PCR with 60 Vbeta and 13 Jbeta primers. Clones were sequenced by immunoSEQ multiplex PCR, and TCRdb holds only the in-frame ones, with some missing. This sample has over 95,000 clones, with around 77% found just once. Sequencing was carried out using PBMCs. These receptors were taken from a man aged 40-49 years in good health and CMV-seropositive.

This chain links TRBV9 with TRBJ2-4, with 9 nucleotides matching TRBD1. The CDR3 is 14 amino acids. Looked up from germline, CDR1 is SGDLS and CDR2 is YYNGEE. With 1 base clipped from V and 7 bases from J, the junction kept 3 bases outside the gene matches. The CDR3 DNA reads TGTGCCAGCAGCGTACTCGGACAGGGGAACATTCAGTACTTC. This translates into CASSVLGQGNIQYF. The full variable domain, in which reference TRBV9 and TRBJ2-4 provide the parts outside the CDR3, is DSGVTQTPKHLITATGQRVTLRCSPRSGDLSVYWYQQSLDQGLQFLIQYYNGEERAKGNILERFSAQQFPDLHSELNLSSLELGDSALYFCASSVLGQGNIQYFGAGTRLSVL.

This clone has only one observation. The rearrangement uses TRBV30 and TRBJ2-1; a possible D gene is TRBD2 (5 bases). The germline V gene has CDR1 GTSNPN and CDR2 SVGIG (reference sequence). CDR3 length equals 12 residues. The ends were cut back, 0 bases at V and 9 bases at J, with 9 bases in the middle. CDR3 bases: TGTGCCTGGAGTGTACGTCGGGGTGAGCAGTTCTTC. Amino acids: CAWSVRRGEQFF.

This clone was observed a handful of times. The V and J genes are TRBV7-2 and TRBJ1-5; perhaps TRBD1 as D (5 bases). Germline loops: CDR1 SGHTA, CDR2 FQGNSA. The CDR3 is 15 residues long. The ends were cut back, 3 bases at V and 0 bases at J, with 9 bases in the middle. The CDR3 region has the DNA TGTGCCAGCAGCTTCGACAGATATAGCAATCAGCCCCAGCATTTT. Protein sequence: CASSFDRYSNQPQHF.

This rearrangement joins TRBV28 to TRBJ2-7; 9 nucleotides agree with TRBD1. Germline values: CDR1 MDHEN, CDR2 SYDVKM. V was pared by 6 bases and J by 2 bases, with 2 bases of the junction left unmatched. The length of the CDR3 is 13 residues. CDR3 DNA sequence: TGTGCCAGCAGGGACAGGGGTACCTACGAGCAGTACTTC. Translation gives CASRDRGTYEQYF.

This clone was seen more than once but under ten times. The chain employs TRBV7-2 and TRBJ2-5, with 7 bases matching TRBD1. The length of the CDR3 is 14 residues. The V gene's germline CDR1 is SGHTA and CDR2 FQGNSA. V was pared by 6 bases and J by 4 bases, with 8 bases of the junction left unmatched. CDR3 DNA: TGTGCCAGCAGTTTGACAGGGCCGAGAGAGACCCAGTACTTC. This codes for CASSLTGPRETQYF.

The chain carries TRBV11-3 and TRBJ1-5; D not certain. This CDR3 has 16 amino acids. CDR1 is SGHNT and CDR2 is YENEEA in the germline V gene. V dropped 6 bases and J dropped 3 bases, with 18 bases sitting between them. The CDR3: CASRGQAGGINQPQHF. For the CDR3, the DNA is TGTGCCAGCAGAGGTCAGGCGGGCGGGATCAATCAGCCCCAGCATTTT.

The chain couples TRBV7-9 to TRBJ1-1; no definite D call. Trimming pared 1 base from V and 10 bases from J, leaving 7 bases between. Germline V gene lookup returns CDR1 SEHNR and CDR2 FQNEAQ (reference sequence). The CDR3 covers 11 residues. The CDR3 nucleotides are TGTGCCAGCAGCTTAGGAGGGAGAGCTTTCTTT. Residues: CASSLGGRAFF.

This clone turned up a few times. The rearrangement joins TRBV28 to TRBJ2-3, with 13 bases identical to TRBD2. The V and J ends lost 5 bases and 4 bases, in that order; junction bases with no gene match: 3. CDR1 is MDHEN and CDR2 is SYDVKM in the germline V gene. The CDR3 has 15 residues. This CDR3 reads CASSRTSGGADTQYF. The CDR3 DNA is TGTGCCAGCAGTAGAACTAGCGGGGGGGCAGATACGCAGTATTTT.

This clone appeared once. This chain joins TRBV19 and TRBJ1-6; D is possibly TRBD1 (6 bases). Trimming shortened V by 5 bases and J by 3 bases, and 11 bases separated the two germline ends. The germline V gene encodes CDR1 LNHDA and CDR2 SQIVND (reference sequence). The CDR3 covers 15 residues. The CDR3 DNA follows: TGTGCCAGTAGTCCCCAGGACAGCTATAATTCACCCCTCCACTTT. This encodes CASSPQDSYNSPLHF.

The chain employs TRBV9 and TRBJ2-7, with a weak D call TRBD2 (5 bases). Per germline, CDR1 SGDLS and CDR2 YYNGEE. The CDR3 covers 15 residues. Trimming cost V 0 bases and J 2 bases, with 12 bases left between them. The CDR3 sequence: CASSVAGLAPYEQYF. CDR3 nucleotide sequence: TGTGCCAGCAGCGTAGCTGGGCTAGCACCCTACGAGCAGTACTTC.

This chain links TRBV15 with TRBJ1-3, with 11 nucleotides matching TRBD1. The V gene end was trimmed by 2 bases and the J gene end by 3 bases; junction bases not matched to a gene: 6. This CDR3 has 17 residues. The germline gives CDR1 LNHNV, CDR2 YYDKDF (reference sequence). CDR3: CATSRQTGTGGGNTIYF. The CDR3 DNA is TGTGCCACCAGCAGACAAACAGGGACAGGGGGTGGAAACACCATATATTTT. The full variable domain, rest sourced from reference TRBV15 and TRBJ1-3, is DAMVIQNPRYQVTQFGKPVTLSCSQTLNHNVMYWYQQKSSQAPKLLFHYYDKDFNNEADTPDNFQSRRPNTSFCFLDIRSPGLGDTAMYLCATSRQTGTGGGNTIYFGEGSWLTVV.

The V gene is TRBV29-1, the J gene TRBJ2-2; D is unresolved. The CDR3 is 11 residues long. CDR1 is SQVTM, CDR2 ANQGSEA, per germline. V lost 6 bases and J 7 bases, leaving 9 bases between the germline ends. CDR3 DNA sequence: TGCAGCGTCCCTCACGGCGGGGAGCTGTTTTTT. Translated, it gives CSVPHGGELFF.

The chain carries TRBV9 and TRBJ2-2; 12 bases match TRBD2. V lost 3 bases, J lost 7 bases, and 13 bases stayed unmatched. Per the germline V gene, CDR1 is SGDLS and CDR2 is YYNGEE. CDR3 length: 18 residues. CDR3 in DNA: TGTGCCAGCAGCGCCGGGACTAGCGGGTCACGAGGGGGCGGGGAGCTGTTTTTT. Translation gives CASSAGTSGSRGGGELFF.

This clone was found a few times. This chain joins TRBV5-4 and TRBJ1-5; possible D gene TRBD1, 5 bases. Trimming removed 3 bases from V and 1 base from J, with 8 bases in between. The CDR3 is 14 amino acids. The germline V gene encodes CDR1 SGHNT and CDR2 YYREEE (reference sequence). The CDR3 protein is CASSSGGSNQPQHF. The CDR3 nucleotides read TGTGCCAGCAGCTCCGGGGGGAGCAATCAGCCCCAGCATTTT.

The V gene is TRBV7-9, the J gene TRBJ2-1; weak D call: TRBD1 (6 bases). Germline CDR1 SEHNR, CDR2 FQNEAQ (reference sequence). V shed 1 base and J shed 7 bases, with 14 bases lying between them. The CDR3 covers 15 residues. DNA of the CDR3: TGTGCCAGCAGCTTAGACTCGGGGACATCGAATGAGCAGTTCTTC. Encoded protein: CASSLDSGTSNEQFF.

This clone was seen once. V gene TRBV28 combines with J gene TRBJ2-7, with a weak D call TRBD1 (6 bases). The germline V and J ends were trimmed by 2 bases and 2 bases, with 10 bases remaining between them. Per germline, CDR1 MDHEN and CDR2 SYDVKM. This CDR3 is built from 14 residues. The DNA of the CDR3 is TGTGCCAGCAGTTTAGCAGGGGTCACCTACGAGCAGTACTTC. Protein: CASSLAGVTYEQYF.

This clone has just a few counts. This specimen includes other DNA sequences encoding the same CDR3. The V and J genes are TRBV7-6 and TRBJ2-3; tentative D call: TRBD1 (8 bases). V was cut by 5 bases and J by 1 base, with 16 bases left in between. Germline V gives CDR1 SGHVS, CDR2 FNYEAQ. The CDR3 extends over 16 amino acids. The CDR3 coding sequence is TGTGCCAGCAGCCCTCGGGGGGACAGGCGCACAGATACGCAGTATTTT. This gives the protein CASSPRGDRRTDTQYF.

The genes are TRBV6-5 and TRBJ2-3, with D possibly being TRBD1 (5 bases). There are 15 residues in the CDR3. Trimming shortened V by 3 bases and J by 2 bases, and 12 bases separated the two germline ends. The germline V gene encodes CDR1 MNHEY and CDR2 SVGAGI. CDR3 nucleotide sequence: TGTGCCAGCAGTTATAGTGGGGCCCACACAGATACGCAGTATTTT. Protein: CASSYSGAHTDTQYF.

The chain has TRBV2 and TRBJ1-5; D is perhaps TRBD1 (5 bases). Germline V gene data show CDR1 as SNHLY and CDR2 as FYNNEI. V lost 6 bases and J 4 bases, leaving 22 bases between the germline ends. The CDR3 is 17 amino acids. This chain's CDR3 is CASRGGLAGGGNQPQHF. In nucleotides, the CDR3 is TGTGCCAGCAGAGGCGGACTAGCGGGGGGTGGTAATCAGCCCCAGCATTTT.

This clone appeared a single time. V gene TRBV7-2 combines with J gene TRBJ2-7, with D perhaps matching TRBD2 (6 bases). Germline-derived CDR1 and CDR2 are SGHTA and FQGNSA. The CDR3 contains 15 residues. V was trimmed by 4 bases and J by 3 bases, leaving 16 bases between them. CDR3 region: CASSSGGTQYYEQYF. For the CDR3, the DNA is TGTGCCAGCAGCTCCGGAGGGACCCAATACTACGAGCAGTACTTC.

A few counts support this clone. The chain joins TRBV6-1 to TRBJ2-1, with 7 bases identical to TRBD2. Trimming at V came to 0 bases and at J to 9 bases, leaving 8 bases not matched to a gene. The length of the CDR3 is 15 residues. Per germline, CDR1 MNHNS and CDR2 SASEGT. DNA of the CDR3: TGTGCCAGCAGTGAAGCCCTCCGGGGGGTGGGTGAGCAGTTCTTC. Amino acids: CASSEALRGVGEQFF.

This sequence joins TRBV6-5 and TRBJ2-2, with unresolved D. Germline CDR1 is MNHEY and CDR2 is SVGAGI. This CDR3 is 14 amino acids long. Trimming cost V 6 bases and J 0 bases, with 8 bases left between them. CDR3 region: CASSRTTNTGELFF. The CDR3 nucleotides read TGTGCCAGCAGCCGAACAACGAACACCGGGGAGCTGTTTTTT.

This clone was seen a single time. The chain joins TRBV2 to TRBJ2-2; TRBD1 might be the D (6 bases). Germline CDR1 and CDR2: SNHLY and FYNNEI. Between the trimmed V and J ends, which lost 7 bases and 2 bases, there was a span of 11 bases. The CDR3 is 14 amino acids. In DNA form, the CDR3 reads TGTGCCAGCACCTCGGACAGAAACACCGGGGAGCTGTTTTTT. It is translated as CASTSDRNTGELFF.

The chain recombines TRBV5-6 with TRBJ2-3, with 9 positions matching TRBD2. The CDR3 is made up of 15 amino acids. V lost 0 bases, J lost 4 bases, and 3 bases stayed unmatched. CDR1 and CDR2 from the germline V gene are SGHDT and YYEEEE. As DNA, the CDR3 is TGTGCCAGCAGCTTGGTAGCGGGGGCCTCAGATACGCAGTATTTT. It specifies CASSLVAGASDTQYF. Filled out from reference TRBV5-6 and TRBJ2-3, the complete variable domain reads DAGVTQSPTHLIKTRGQQVTLRCSPKSGHDTVSWYQQALGQGPQFIFQYYEEEERQRGNFPDRFSGHQFPNYSSELNVNALLLGDSALYLCASSLVAGASDTQYFGPGTRLTVL.

J is TRBJ2-7 and V is TRBV23-1, with D maybe TRBD1 (5 bases). Being an ORF, TRBV23-1 has a function that is uncertain. The CDR3 is 14 amino acids. Between the trimmed V and J ends, which lost 4 bases and 4 bases, there was a span of 14 bases. In DNA form, the CDR3 reads TGCGCCAGCAGTCCTAGACAGACCCTATACGAGCAGTACTTC. This translates into CASSPRQTLYEQYF.